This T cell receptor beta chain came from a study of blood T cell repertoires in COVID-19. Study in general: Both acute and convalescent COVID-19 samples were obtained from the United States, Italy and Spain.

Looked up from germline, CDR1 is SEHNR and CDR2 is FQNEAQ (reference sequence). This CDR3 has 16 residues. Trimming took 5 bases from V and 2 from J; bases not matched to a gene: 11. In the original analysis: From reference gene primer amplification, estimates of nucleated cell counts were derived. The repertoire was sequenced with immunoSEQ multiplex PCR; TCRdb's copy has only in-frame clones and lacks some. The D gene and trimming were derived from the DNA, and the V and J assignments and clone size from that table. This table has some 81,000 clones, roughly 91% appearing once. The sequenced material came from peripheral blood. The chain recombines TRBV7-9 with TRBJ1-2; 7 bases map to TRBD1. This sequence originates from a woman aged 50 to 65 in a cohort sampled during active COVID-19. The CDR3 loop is CASSQRDSRVNYGYTF. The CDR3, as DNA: TGTGCCAGCAGCCAAAGGGACAGTCGAGTGAACTATGGCTACACCTTC. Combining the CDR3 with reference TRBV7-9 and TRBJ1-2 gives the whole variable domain DTGVSQNPRHKITKRGQNVTFRCDPISEHNRLYWYRQTLGQGPEFLTYFQNEAQLEKSRLLSDRFSAERPKGSFSTLEIQRTEQGDSAMYLCASSQRDSRVNYGYTFGSGTRLTVV.